This entry features one T cell receptor beta chain sequence. The antigen is unknown. Primers included in the PCR were 60 Vbeta and 13 Jbeta primers. Repertoires were generated with immunoSEQ multiplex PCR, while TCRdb's copy carries only in-frame clones and drops some. The profile shows around 91,000 clones, roughly 80% of them singletons. These data originate in a study of cytomegalovirus exposure and HLA in healthy donors. Study as a whole: Earlier findings included 90 million to 120 million unique TCR beta sequences obtained from roughly 200 million T cells. An early data release held around 80 million unique TCRs from HLA-typed donors.

This CDR3 region has 16 residues. V shed 6 bases and J shed 5 bases, with 20 bases lying between them. CDR1 MGHDK and CDR2 SYGVNS come from the germline V gene. Study outcomes and limitations: Across all donors, roughly uniform sequencing depth was an assumption of the presence/absence analyses.

Source material: PBMCs. The chain uses TRBV25-1 and TRBJ2-4, with D tentatively TRBD2 (6 bases). The receptor comes from a man between 18 and 35 years old in good health and CMV-seronegative. Written as DNA, the CDR3 is TGTGCCAGCAGGGGGGGTGGGAGTGGGAACGAAAACATTCAGTACTTC. Translation: CASRGGGSGNENIQYF.